The T cell receptor (beta chain) under discussion was sequenced for a study of OX40 agonist ivuxolimab in advanced cancers. Profiled with immunoSEQ multiplex PCR; TCRdb holds only in-frame clones, not every one. The sample shows about 110,000 clones, around 93% of them seen only once. V lost 3 bases to trimming and J lost 8 bases, with 11 bases between them. Germline CDR1 reads SGHDT; CDR2 reads YYEEEE. The length of the CDR3 is 12 residues. A word on this clone: Its target is unknown.

Study outcomes and limitations: In the expanded peripheral T cells, antigen specificity was never determined. CD8+ T cells (on average) carried more expanded clones than CD4+ T cells.

The chain employs TRBV5-6 and TRBJ1-2; D gene uncertain. The starting material was CD4+ or CD8+ T cells sorted from blood, obtained in a trial of the OX40 agonist ivuxolimab. The sequence came from an adult with an advanced solid tumor such as melanoma, head and neck, liver or kidney cancer. The CDR3 loop is CASSYGKGGYTF. The CDR3, as DNA: TGTGCCAGCAGCTACGGGAAAGGGGGCTACACCTTC.